A selection of T cell receptor beta chains follows, all from one sample in a study of T cells in Graves' hyperthyroidism and ophthalmopathy. One entry per CDR3 protein results from TCRdb running MiXCR on the multiplex PCR reads. The sample records 700,000 or so distinct CDR3 sequences, about 15% being singletons. Material for sequencing was blood. All receptors come from a young man with Graves' hyperthyroidism. Each CDR3 is given with its conserved first and last residue. The size entry is marked missing in some rows and otherwise reads once, few, many or a size class.

.	TRBV9	CASSVVEAGGGNEQFF
many	TRBV6-1	CASSRDTNTGELFF
few	TRBV4-1	CASSDAQSGSKETQYF
.	TRBV29-1	CSVEADLTGDYGYTF
few	TRBV7-9	CASSLWDRAYEQYF
many	TRBV20-1	CSANSRLNEQYF
few	TRBV20-1	CSARDSSSGLGGTDTQYF
.	TRBV12-3/TRBV12-4	CASSLLAGKGYEQFF
.	TRBV6-1	CASTYDYNSPLHF
.	TRBV2	CASSDGPISVANVLTF
many	TRBV12-3/TRBV12-4	CASSLAGMNTEAFF
many	TRBV30	CAWSDTIAEETQYF
few	TRBV27	CASRHPQGNYGYTF
many	TRBV2	CARRPTGADTQYF
.	TRBV24-1	CATSDHRRGRTGELFF
.	TRBV5-8	CASSLRGRVAGSYEQYF
.	TRBV6-5	CASSHLLEPGELFF
.	TRBV12-3/TRBV12-4	CASSFSTAGGNEKLFF
.	TRBV9	CASSVEGWREGFYNEQFF
many	TRBV5-1	CASSFRGAEGQPQHF
.	TRBV4-1	CASSLSRVRGLNEKLFF
.	TRBV20-1	CSAPRLGGREQPQHF
many	TRBV6-1	CASTRTGSYEQYF
.	TRBV28	CASSLLGAGDTQYF
.	TRBV7-2	CASSFPAELYEQYF
few	TRBV6-1	CASSEERGLSELFF
few	TRBV7-9	CASSPPGPNTGELFF
many	TRBV28	CASSLRSYNQPQHF
few	TRBV18	CASSPKLAGVMYNEQFF
few	TRBV7-3	CASSSLGGREQFF
many	TRBV7-9	CASSLRLAGGVDEQFF
few	TRBV20-1	CSASPQQGASTEAFF
many	TRBV11-1	CASSLTSRSYEQYF
many	TRBV28	CASTLGGDSSYNEQFF
.	TRBV25-1	CASSSGFEAFF
many	TRBV6-1	CASSTDRASNQPQHF
.	TRBV27	CASSLEGLDSYNSPLHF
many	TRBV3-1	CASSHFRGLNTEAFF
.	TRBV6-1	CASSSHGQVLGELFF
few	TRBV28	CATVRPRDGSNQPQHF
many	TRBV28	CASSFSFQDRGSETQYF
many	TRBV28	CASSFRSGQAFYEQYF
.	TRBV5-1	CASSPWARGGETQYF
few	TRBV29-1	CSVEGGYNTGELFF
.	TRBV20-1	CSARDLVFVRGITDTQYF
.	TRBV6-1	CASSGPGQGVRGYTF
many	TRBV2	CASSYGQGETQYF
many	TRBV27	CASSFGGGLRSVSYNEQFF
.	TRBV30	CAWSVQTGAYEQYF
few	TRBV28	CASSSLATNEKLFF
.	TRBV28	CASSPWTVTGELFF
many	TRBV27	CASSLSGTQGGYLQYF
.	TRBV28	CASRPDTGEKLFF
.	TRBV9	CASSVGASGSHEQYF